These 21 T cell receptor beta chains came from one sample sequenced in a study of blood T cell repertoires in COVID-19. Profiling relied on immunoSEQ multiplex PCR, and the TCRdb table lists in-frame clones only, not all of them. This sample has about 120,000 clones, with roughly 85% found just once. The material sequenced was peripheral blood. These receptors came from a man at least 80 years old with active or convalescent COVID-19.

The chain carries TRBV28 and TRBJ2-5; 9 bases are a match to TRBD2. The trim removed 2 bases at V and 2 bases at J, leaving 3 bases unmatched. CDR1 is MDHEN and CDR2 is SYDVKM in the germline V gene. The CDR3 contains 15 residues. CDR3 nucleotides: TGTGCCAGCAGTTTACCTAGCGGGGCTCAAGAGACCCAGTACTTC. Translating gives CASSLPSGAQETQYF.

This chain joins TRBV27 and TRBJ1-3; TRBD1 aligns across 8 bases. The CDR3 length is 20 residues. V lost 5 bases to trimming and J lost 0 bases; unmatched junction nucleotides: 18. CDR1 is MNHEY and CDR2 is SMNVEV in the germline V gene (reference sequence). CDR3: CASSLKPPGQDRGSGNTIYF. The CDR3 nucleotides are TGTGCCAGCAGTCTCAAGCCGCCGGGACAGGATCGCGGCTCTGGAAACACCATATATTTT.

CDR3 region: CASSPHGQGWQETQYF. The DNA for the CDR3 is TGTGCCAGCAGCCCTCACGGACAGGGATGGCAAGAGACCCAGTACTTC. The chain joins TRBV5-8 to TRBJ2-5; TRBD1 aligns across 8 bases. Germline assignment: CDR1 SGHTS and CDR2 YDEGEE. The ends lost 4 bases at V and 2 bases at J; junction bases unmatched: 10. The CDR3 loop spans 16 amino acids.

This chain links TRBV7-9 with TRBJ2-7; D may be TRBD2 (6 bases). V was pared by 5 bases and J by 5 bases, with 10 bases between. The germline V gene has CDR1 SEHNR and CDR2 FQNEAQ (reference sequence). The CDR3 contains 12 residues. The CDR3 sequence: CASSREWDEQYF. CDR3 nucleotides: TGTGCCAGCAGCCGGGAGTGGGACGAGCAGTACTTC.

The chain employs TRBV5-1 and TRBJ1-1; TRBD1 agrees at 9 bases. Trimming removed 0 bases from V and 3 bases from J; junction bases left unmatched: 18. Germline assignment: CDR1 SGHRS and CDR2 YFSETQ. The CDR3 covers 20 residues. The chain's CDR3 is CASSLGNRGRISDRDTEAFF. CDR3 nucleotides: TGCGCCAGCAGCTTGGGAAACAGGGGGCGCATCTCTGATCGGGACACTGAAGCTTTCTTT.

The V gene is TRBV30, the J gene TRBJ1-2, with 8 bases that match TRBD1. This CDR3 contains 14 residues. The J segment lost 7 bases and the V segment lost 2 bases, leaving 9 bases of the junction unmatched. Germline lookup yields CDR1 GTSNPN and CDR2 SVGIG (reference sequence). For the CDR3, the DNA is TGTGCCTGGAGTACCCCGGCAGGGGGCTTTGGCTACACCTTC. Residues: CAWSTPAGGFGYTF.

The genes are TRBV3-1 (or the pseudogene TRBV3-2) and TRBJ1-4, with D hard to call. Germline V lookup: CDR1 LGHDT, CDR2 YNNKEL (reference sequence). The CDR3 has 11 amino acids. With 8 bases removed from V and 8 bases from J, the gap between germline ends came to 9 bases. CDR3 protein: CASRRGEKLFF. CDR3 DNA sequence: TGTGCCAGCCGCCGAGGAGAAAAACTGTTTTTT.

V is TRBV6-5 and J is TRBJ1-5, with TRBD1 identical over 7 bases. Germline V lookup: CDR1 MNHEY, CDR2 SVGAGI. This CDR3 is 15 amino acids long. With 6 bases clipped from V and 7 bases from J, the junction kept 12 bases outside the gene matches. The CDR3 loop is CASRARTGTDQPQHF. Written as DNA, the CDR3 is TGTGCCAGCAGGGCCCGGACAGGAACGGACCAGCCCCAGCATTTT.

This chain links TRBV9 with TRBJ2-7, with D possibly TRBD2 on 5 matching bases. The CDR3 totals 12 residues. With 0 bases removed from V and 7 bases from J, the gap between germline ends came to 8 bases. Germline lookup yields CDR1 SGDLS and CDR2 YYNGEE. CDR3 DNA: TGTGCCAGCAGCGTAGCTACGGGAGAGCAGTACTTC. It yields the protein CASSVATGEQYF.

The CDR3 DNA is TGCAGTGCTAGTGGACTACTCGAGATCGAGCAGTACTTC. Translation gives CSASGLLEIEQYF. The chain links TRBV20-1 to TRBJ2-7; maybe TRBD2 (6 bases). CDR1 is DFQATT, CDR2 SNEGSKA, per germline (reference sequence). CDR3 length equals 13 residues. Trimming pared 3 bases from V and 6 bases from J, leaving 15 bases between.

The DNA of the CDR3 is TGCGCCAGCAGTGAAGGTGAGCGGGGTTCCTACGAGCAGTACTTC. The encoded protein is CASSEGERGSYEQYF. The chain employs TRBV10-1 and TRBJ2-7; TRBD2 matches 7 bases. Germline V CDR1 and CDR2: WNHNN, SYGVQD (reference sequence). The CDR3 has 15 amino acids. With V trimmed by 3 bases and J by 1 base, 6 bases remained unmatched.

V and J are TRBV28 and TRBJ2-1; unclear D gene. The CDR3 spans 13 residues. V was shortened by 8 bases and J by 10 bases, with 18 bases between the two germline ends. Germline CDR1 and CDR2: MDHEN and SYDVKM. CDR3: CASDTGSFGEQFF. The CDR3 DNA follows: TGTGCCAGCGATACCGGGTCCTTCGGCGAGCAGTTCTTC.

DNA of the CDR3: TGCGCCAGCAGCCAAGATCGAGGGACAGGGGGCAAAAGCGAGCAGTACTTC. Its protein product is CASSQDRGTGGKSEQYF. This chain uses TRBV4-3 with TRBJ2-7; TRBD1 aligns across 12 bases. Germline trimming cut 0 bases from V and 6 bases from J; bases unmatched to any gene: 9. This CDR3 has 17 residues. Germline CDR1 LGHNA, CDR2 YSLEER.

The rearrangement joins TRBV11-1 to TRBJ2-1, with 7 bases lining up with TRBD1. Per germline, CDR1 SGHAT and CDR2 FQDESV (reference sequence). Trimming cost V 5 bases and J 8 bases; bases outside gene matches: 12. This CDR3 spans 15 amino acids. CDR3 loop: CASSPQGGEVDEQFF. CDR3 sequence (DNA): TGTGCCAGCAGCCCCCAAGGGGGCGAGGTGGATGAGCAGTTCTTC.

The chain carries TRBV7-2 and TRBJ1-6, with TRBD1 as a possible D gene (6 bases). CDR3 length equals 14 residues. Germline V lookup: CDR1 SGHTA, CDR2 FQGNSA. V lost 1 base and J lost 9, with 10 bases in between. CDR3 DNA: TGTGCCAGCAGCTTAGGCGGACAGTCTTCACCCCTCCACTTT. This encodes CASSLGGQSSPLHF.

The chain couples TRBV25-1 to TRBJ1-2; maybe TRBD1 (5 bases). The germline gives CDR1 MGHDK, CDR2 SYGVNS. The V gene lost 2 bases and the J gene lost 6 bases, with 13 bases spanning the gap. The CDR3 spans 14 residues. The CDR3: CASSEQPGIDGYTF. The CDR3 DNA reads as TGTGCCAGCAGTGAACAGCCAGGGATTGATGGCTACACCTTC.

The V and J genes are TRBV19 and TRBJ2-6; the D gene is possibly TRBD1 (6 bases). The CDR3 length is 14 residues. From germline, CDR1 is LNHDA and CDR2 SQIVND (reference sequence). V lost 11 bases and J lost 1, with 12 bases in between. In DNA, the CDR3 is TGTGCCGGAAGTGGGACATCTGGGGCCAACGTCCTGACTTTC. It specifies CAGSGTSGANVLTF.

The chain recombines TRBV5-4 with TRBJ2-7; TRBD2 might be the D (5 bases). Looked up from germline, CDR1 is SGHNT and CDR2 is YYREEE (reference sequence). Trimming shortened V by 3 bases and J by 3 bases, and 7 bases separated the two germline ends. This CDR3 contains 12 residues. CDR3 sequence (DNA): TGTGCCAGCAGCTCCCGGGGCTACGAGCAGTACTTC. The encoded protein is CASSSRGYEQYF.

Only a few counts were recorded for this clone. The V and J genes are TRBV7-6 and TRBJ2-3, with 12 bases identical to TRBD2. CDR1 is SGHVS and CDR2 is FNYEAQ in the germline V gene. With V trimmed by 5 bases and J by 1 base, 4 bases remained unmatched. The CDR3 extends over 16 amino acids. The CDR3 DNA follows: TGTGCCAGCAGCCACCGACTAGCGGGAGGCACAGATACGCAGTATTTT. Translating gives CASSHRLAGGTDTQYF.

The chain has TRBV5-4 and TRBJ1-1; D ambiguous. With 4 bases removed from V and 1 base from J, the gap between germline ends came to 11 bases. CDR3 length: 14 amino acids. Germline V lookup: CDR1 SGHNT, CDR2 YYREEE (reference sequence). This chain's CDR3 is CASSRPIGNTEAFF. CDR3 in DNA: TGTGCCAGCAGCCGTCCCATCGGGAACACTGAAGCTTTCTTT.

The chain links TRBV19 to TRBJ2-3; 9 bases map to TRBD2. The J segment lost 1 base and the V segment lost 1 base, leaving 6 bases of the junction unmatched. Looked up from germline, CDR1 is LNHDA and CDR2 is SQIVND (reference sequence). This CDR3 is 17 amino acids long. This CDR3 is CASSIVRRGGRTDTQYF. CDR3 nucleotides: TGTGCCAGTAGTATAGTCCGGCGGGGGGGCCGCACAGATACGCAGTATTTT.